These T cell receptor beta chains were read from a single sample in a study of read filtering for tumor transcriptome and immune sequencing. TCRdb processed the reads anew with MiXCR; each CDR3 protein has one entry. The sample includes tens of thousands of distinct CDR3 sequences, approximately 15% of them seen just once. Sequencing was performed on a population of CD138-negative cells sorted from bone marrow. These TCRs come from a donor aged 40 or over with multiple myeloma. The CDR3 runs from the conserved cysteine through the conserved F or W. A D gene is named only where the DNA matches it firmly. Clone size, where shown, is once, few, many, or a class for clones that have expanded.

J gene	D gene	V gene	clone size	CDR3 protein	CDR3 DNA
TRBJ2-3	-	TRBV5-1	few	CASSETGATSDTQYF	TGCGCCAGCAGCGAAACCGGGGCGACGAGTGATACGCAGTATTTT
TRBJ2-7	-	TRBV20-1	few	CSARDRQVSSYEQYF	TGCAGTGCTAGAGATCGACAGGTGTCCTCCTACGAGCAGTACTTC
TRBJ2-3	-	TRBV29-1	many	CSGVGLDHGTQYF	TGCAGCGGCGTCGGACTCGATCATGGTACGCAGTATTTT
TRBJ1-2	-	TRBV4-2	few	CASSQEFQTILYGYTF	TGTGCCAGCAGCCAAGAGTTCCAGACCATCCTCTATGGCTACACCTTC
TRBJ2-5	-	TRBV30	many	CAWSSGIQAETQYF	TGTGCCTGGAGTTCCGGGATCCAGGCCGAGACCCAGTACTTC
TRBJ2-7	-	TRBV20-1	many	CSAKWDDEQYF	TGCAGTGCTAAATGGGACGACGAGCAGTACTTC
TRBJ2-3	TRBD2	TRBV7-8	few	CASSPTSGSKDTQYF	TGTGCCAGCAGCCCGACTAGCGGGAGTAAAGATACGCAGTATTTT
TRBJ2-1	-	TRBV10-3	-	CAISEPTVYNEQFF	TGTGCCATCAGTGAGCCGACAGTTTACAATGAGCAGTTCTTC
TRBJ1-5	-	TRBV19	many	CASKGHPDQPQHF	TGTGCCAGTAAAGGGCATCCGGATCAGCCCCAGCATTTT
TRBJ1-1	-	TRBV5-1	many	CASRQSDAEAFF	TGCGCCAGCAGACAGTCTGACGCTGAAGCTTTCTTT
TRBJ2-1	TRBD1	TRBV20-1	many	CSAIGMTGLNGVHNEQFF	TGCAGTGCTATCGGTATGACAGGGTTAAACGGGGTACACAATGAGCAGTTCTTC
TRBJ2-7	-	TRBV4-1	many	CASSQDVRHPAEQYF	TGCGCCAGCAGCCAAGATGTCAGACACCCCGCCGAGCAGTACTTC
TRBJ2-1	-	TRBV28	many	CASSFGQGQGRFF	TGTGCCAGCAGTTTTGGGCAGGGTCAGGGTAGGTTCTTC
TRBJ2-7	-	TRBV20-1	many	CSARRGVYEQYF	TGCAGTGCTAGGAGGGGGGTCTACGAGCAGTACTTC
TRBJ2-1	TRBD2	TRBV4-1	many	CASSLASGYNEQFF	TGCGCCAGCAGCCTAGCTAGCGGCTACAATGAGCAGTTCTTC
TRBJ2-1	TRBD2	TRBV3-1	few	CASSQGGRAWDEQFF	TGTGCCAGCAGCCAAGGCGGGAGGGCCTGGGATGAGCAGTTCTTC
TRBJ2-7	-	TRBV6-5	-	CASSYSPGGYEQYF	TGTGCCAGCAGTTACTCCCCGGGCGGCTACGAGCAGTACTTC
TRBJ2-1	-	TRBV3-1	many	CASSNGNEQFF	TGTGCCAGCAGCAACGGGAATGAGCAGTTCTTC
TRBJ1-2	-	TRBV29-1	many	CSVEETGYGYTF	TGCAGCGTTGAAGAAACAGGCTATGGCTACACCTTC
TRBJ1-3	-	TRBV3-1	-	CASSQGGSGNTIYF	TGTGCCAGCAGCCAAGGGGGTTCTGGAAACACCATATATTTT
TRBJ1-4	-	TRBV5-1	few	CASSLEAPGTTNEKLFF	TGCGCCAGCAGCTTGGAAGCCCCAGGGACCACTAATGAAAAACTGTTTTTT
TRBJ2-5	-	TRBV7-9	many	CASSRQTGLGETQYF	TGTGCCAGCAGCCGACAGACGGGACTTGGAGAGACCCAGTACTTC
TRBJ1-5	-	TRBV20-1	many	CSARDGEPQHF	TGCAGTGCTAGAGATGGGGAGCCCCAGCATTTT
TRBJ2-5	TRBD1	TRBV20-1	many	CSARAQGAVFPETQYF	TGCAGTGCTAGAGCACAGGGGGCGGTTTTCCCAGAGACCCAGTACTTC
TRBJ2-7	TRBD1	TRBV27	-	CASRPGQVNYEQYF	TGTGCCAGCAGGCCGGGACAGGTGAACTACGAGCAGTACTTC
TRBJ2-3	-	TRBV20-1	many	CSARDGVTDTQYF	TGCAGTGCTAGAGATGGTGTTACAGATACGCAGTATTTT
TRBJ2-5	-	TRBV20-1	-	CSARDQRYQETQYF	TGCAGTGCTAGAGATCAGAGGTACCAAGAGACCCAGTACTTC